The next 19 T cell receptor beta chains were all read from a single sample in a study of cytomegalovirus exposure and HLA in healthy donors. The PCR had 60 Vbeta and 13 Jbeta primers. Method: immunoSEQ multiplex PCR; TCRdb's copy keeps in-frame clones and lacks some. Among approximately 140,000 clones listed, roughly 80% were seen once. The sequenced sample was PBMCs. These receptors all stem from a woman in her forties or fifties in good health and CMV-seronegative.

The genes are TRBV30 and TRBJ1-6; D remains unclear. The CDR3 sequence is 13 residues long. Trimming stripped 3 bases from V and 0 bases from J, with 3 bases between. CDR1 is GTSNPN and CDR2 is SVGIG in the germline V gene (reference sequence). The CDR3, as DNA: TGTGCCTGGAGGAGCTCCTATAATTCACCCCTCCACTTT. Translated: CAWRSSYNSPLHF.

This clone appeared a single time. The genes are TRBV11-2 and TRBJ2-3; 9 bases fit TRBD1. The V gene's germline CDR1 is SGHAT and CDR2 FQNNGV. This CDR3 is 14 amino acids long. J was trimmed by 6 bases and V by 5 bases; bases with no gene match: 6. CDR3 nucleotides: TGTGCCAGCAGCCAGGACAGGGGTTCGGATACGCAGTATTTT. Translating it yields CASSQDRGSDTQYF.

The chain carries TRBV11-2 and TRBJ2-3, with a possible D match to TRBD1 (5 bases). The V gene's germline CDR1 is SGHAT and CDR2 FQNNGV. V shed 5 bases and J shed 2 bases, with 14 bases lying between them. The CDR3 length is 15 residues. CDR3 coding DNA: TGTGCCAGCAGCCGACAGATCGCTTTCACAGATACGCAGTATTTT. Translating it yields CASSRQIAFTDTQYF.

CDR3 sequence reads: CSVEDGGDTQYF. CDR3 sequence (DNA): TGCAGCGTTGAAGATGGCGGAGATACGCAGTATTTT. V gene TRBV29-1 combines with J gene TRBJ2-3; D ambiguous. Germline assignment: CDR1 SQVTM and CDR2 ANQGSEA. CDR3 length: 12 amino acids. Trimming stripped 0 bases from V and 5 bases from J, with 6 bases between.

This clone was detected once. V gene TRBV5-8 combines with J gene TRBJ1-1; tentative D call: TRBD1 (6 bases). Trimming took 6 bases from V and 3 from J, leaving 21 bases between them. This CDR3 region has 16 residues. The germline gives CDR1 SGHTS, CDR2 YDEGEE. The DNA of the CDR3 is TGTGCCAGCATCCTTCGCAGGGGCTCTGAGTACACTGAAGCTTTCTTT. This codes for CASILRRGSEYTEAFF. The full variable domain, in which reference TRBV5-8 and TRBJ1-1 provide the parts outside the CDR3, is EAGVTQSPTHLIKTRGQQATLRCSPISGHTSVYWYQQALGLGLQFLLWYDEGEERNRGNFPPRFSGRQFPNYSSELNVNALELEDSALYLCASILRRGSEYTEAFFGQGTRLTVV.

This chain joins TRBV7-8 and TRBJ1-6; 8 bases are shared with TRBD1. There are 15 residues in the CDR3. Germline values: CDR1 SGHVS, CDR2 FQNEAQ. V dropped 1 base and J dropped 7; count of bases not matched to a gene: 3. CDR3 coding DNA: TGTGCCAGCAGCTTAGTGGCAGGGGGCAATTCACCCCTCCACTTT. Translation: CASSLVAGGNSPLHF. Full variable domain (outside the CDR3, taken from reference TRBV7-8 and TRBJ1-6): GAGVSQSPRYKVAKRGQDVALRCDPISGHVSLFWYQQALGQGPEFLTYFQNEAQLDKSGLPSDRFFAERPEGSVSTLKIQRTQQEDSAVYLCASSLVAGGNSPLHFGNGTRLTVT.

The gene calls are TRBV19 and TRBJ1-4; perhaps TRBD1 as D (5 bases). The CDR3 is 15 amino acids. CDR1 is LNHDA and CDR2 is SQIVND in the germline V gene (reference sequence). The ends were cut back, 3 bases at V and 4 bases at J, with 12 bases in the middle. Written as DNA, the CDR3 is TGTGCCAGTAGTATGAAAGGACAAAGTAATGAAAAACTGTTTTTT. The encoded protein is CASSMKGQSNEKLFF.

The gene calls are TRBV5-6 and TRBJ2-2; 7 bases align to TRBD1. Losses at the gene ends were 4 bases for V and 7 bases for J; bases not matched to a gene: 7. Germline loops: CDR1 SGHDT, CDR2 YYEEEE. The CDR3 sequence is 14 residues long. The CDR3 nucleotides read TGTGCCAGCAGCCTACAGGGGTATGGCGGGGAGCTGTTTTTT. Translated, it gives CASSLQGYGGELFF.

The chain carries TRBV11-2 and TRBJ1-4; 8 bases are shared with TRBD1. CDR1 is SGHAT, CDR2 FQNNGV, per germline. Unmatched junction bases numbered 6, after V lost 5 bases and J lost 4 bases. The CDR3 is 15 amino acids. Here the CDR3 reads CASSRGQGINEKLFF. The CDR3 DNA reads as TGTGCCAGCAGCCGAGGACAGGGAATTAATGAAAAACTGTTTTTT.

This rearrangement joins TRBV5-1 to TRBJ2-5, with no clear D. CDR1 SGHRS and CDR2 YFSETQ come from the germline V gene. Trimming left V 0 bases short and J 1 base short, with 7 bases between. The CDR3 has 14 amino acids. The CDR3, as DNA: TGCGCCAGCAGCTTGGTTAATTCCCAAGAGACCCAGTACTTC. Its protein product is CASSLVNSQETQYF.

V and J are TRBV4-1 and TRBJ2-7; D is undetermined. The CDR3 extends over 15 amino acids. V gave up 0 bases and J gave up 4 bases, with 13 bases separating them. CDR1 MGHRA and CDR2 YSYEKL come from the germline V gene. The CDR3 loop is CASSQEGATKYEQYF. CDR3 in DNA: TGCGCCAGCAGCCAAGAAGGAGCGACCAAATACGAGCAGTACTTC.

The CDR3 reads CASSRDRANYGYTF. The CDR3 DNA reads as TGTGCCAGCAGCAGGGACAGGGCTAACTATGGCTACACCTTC. The V and J genes are TRBV11-2 and TRBJ1-2; 9 bases agree with TRBD1. Germline V gene sequence: CDR1 SGHAT, CDR2 FQNNGV. This CDR3 spans 14 amino acids. Trimming removed 5 bases from V and 0 bases from J; junction bases left unmatched: 1.

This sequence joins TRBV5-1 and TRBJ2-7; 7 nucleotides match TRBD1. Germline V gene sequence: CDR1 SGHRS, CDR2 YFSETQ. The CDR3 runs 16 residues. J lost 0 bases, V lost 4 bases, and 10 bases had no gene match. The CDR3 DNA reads TGCGCCAGCAGCCGGAGACTGGGACAGTCCTCCTACGAGCAGTACTTC. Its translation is CASSRRLGQSSYEQYF.

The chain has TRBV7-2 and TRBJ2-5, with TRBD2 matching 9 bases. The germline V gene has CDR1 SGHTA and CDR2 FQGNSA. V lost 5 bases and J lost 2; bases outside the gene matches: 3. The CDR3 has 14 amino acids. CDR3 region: CASSRSGGQETQYF. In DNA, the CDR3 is TGTGCCAGCAGCCGGAGCGGGGGGCAAGAGACCCAGTACTTC. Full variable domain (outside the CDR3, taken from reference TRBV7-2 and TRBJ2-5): GAGVSQSPSNKVTEKGKDVELRCDPISGHTALYWYRQSLGQGLEFLIYFQGNSAPDKSGLPSDRFSAERTGGSVSTLTIQRTQQEDSAVYLCASSRSGGQETQYFGPGTRLLVL.

CDR3 in DNA: TGTGCCAGCAGGCCAGGGGATCAGCCCCAGCATTTT. Residues: CASRPGDQPQHF. J is TRBJ1-5 and V is TRBV2, with TRBD1 as a possible D gene (6 bases). Trimming shortened V by 6 bases and J by 5 bases, and 8 bases separated the two germline ends. Germline CDR1 and CDR2: SNHLY and FYNNEI. This CDR3 has 12 residues.

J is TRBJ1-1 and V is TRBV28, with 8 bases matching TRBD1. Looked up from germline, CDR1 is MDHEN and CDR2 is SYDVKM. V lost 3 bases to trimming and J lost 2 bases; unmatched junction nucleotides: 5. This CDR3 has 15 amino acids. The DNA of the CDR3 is TGTGCCAGCAGTTTCCCCGGACAGGGTAACACTGAAGCTTTCTTT. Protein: CASSFPGQGNTEAFF.

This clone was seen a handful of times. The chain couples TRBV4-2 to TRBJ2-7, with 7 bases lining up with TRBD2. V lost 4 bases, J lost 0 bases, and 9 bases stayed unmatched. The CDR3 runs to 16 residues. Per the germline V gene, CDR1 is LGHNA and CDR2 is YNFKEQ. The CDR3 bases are TGTGCCAGCAGCCTAGAGAGCGGGGCCTTCTCCTACGAGCAGTACTTC. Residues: CASSLESGAFSYEQYF.

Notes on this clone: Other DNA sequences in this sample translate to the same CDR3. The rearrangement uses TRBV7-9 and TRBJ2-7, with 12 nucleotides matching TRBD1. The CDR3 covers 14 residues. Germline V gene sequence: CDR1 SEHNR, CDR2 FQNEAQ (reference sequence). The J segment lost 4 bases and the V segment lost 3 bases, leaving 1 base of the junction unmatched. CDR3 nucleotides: TGTGCCAGCAGCTTGGGACAGGGGGCATACGAGCAGTACTTC. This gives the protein CASSLGQGAYEQYF.

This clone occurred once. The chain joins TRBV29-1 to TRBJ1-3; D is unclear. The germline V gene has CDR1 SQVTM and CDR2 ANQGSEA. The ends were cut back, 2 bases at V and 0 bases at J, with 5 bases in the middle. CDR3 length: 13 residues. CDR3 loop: CSVELLSGNTIYF. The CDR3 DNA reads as TGCAGCGTTGAACTTCTCTCTGGAAACACCATATATTTT.